Shown below are 14 T cell receptor beta chains from a single sample sequenced in a study of cytomegalovirus exposure and HLA in healthy donors. Vbeta (60) and Jbeta (13) primers were used in the PCR. Assay: immunoSEQ multiplex PCR; the TCRdb copy retains only in-frame clones and omits some. The sample contains 100,000 to 150,000 clones, roughly 83% of which appear only once. The sample was PBMCs. The receptors stem from a man aged 18-30 years in good health and CMV-seropositive.

This chain joins TRBV2 and TRBJ1-2, with a possible D match to TRBD1 (6 bases). Germline CDR1 and CDR2: SNHLY and FYNNEI. V lost 3 bases, J lost 5 bases, and 13 bases lay in between. This CDR3 comprises 14 residues. CDR3 sequence (DNA): TGTGCCAGCAGTGACACTGTACAGGGATATGGCTACACCTTC. Its translation is CASSDTVQGYGYTF.

The chain employs TRBV7-3 and TRBJ1-1; D is undetermined. This CDR3 has 13 amino acids. Germline values: CDR1 SGHTA, CDR2 FQGTGA. The V end was cut by 5 bases, the J end by 1 base, with 8 bases between. The CDR3 DNA is TGTGCCAGCAGCCTACTAGGGAACACTGAAGCTTTCTTT. It codes for CASSLLGNTEAFF.

The chain has TRBV7-3 and TRBJ2-7; tentatively, D is TRBD1 (6 bases). V was pared by 1 base and J by 1 base, with 14 bases between. The CDR3 covers 16 residues. Germline V gives CDR1 SGHTA, CDR2 FQGTGA. The CDR3 loop is CASSLNPGAGSYEQYF. In DNA form, the CDR3 reads TGTGCCAGCAGCTTAAATCCAGGGGCCGGGTCCTACGAGCAGTACTTC.

The chain combines TRBV6-5 with TRBJ1-6; D is possibly TRBD1 (5 bases). This CDR3 has 16 residues. Trimming stripped 2 bases from V and 9 bases from J, with 17 bases between. The germline V gene encodes CDR1 MNHEY and CDR2 SVGAGI. The DNA of the CDR3 is TGTGCCAGCAGTTACGGGCAGGGTAATAATGGTTCACCCCTCCACTTT. Amino acid sequence: CASSYGQGNNGSPLHF.

The chain couples TRBV10-3 to TRBJ2-7; D perhaps matches TRBD1 (5 bases). Trimming pared 1 base from V and 0 bases from J, leaving 16 bases between. The CDR3 has 17 amino acids. Germline CDR1 is ENHRY and CDR2 is SYGVKD. The CDR3, as DNA: TGTGCCATCAGTGAGTTCGGAACAGGCCCCAGCTCCTACGAGCAGTACTTC. It yields the protein CAISEFGTGPSSYEQYF.

V gene TRBV9 combines with J gene TRBJ2-3; TRBD2 agrees at 9 bases. This CDR3 has 16 amino acids. V shed 4 bases, J shed 2 bases, and the junction held 8 bases outside the gene matches. Germline-derived CDR1 and CDR2 are SGDLS and YYNGEE. CDR3 in amino acids: CASSPLTSGHTDTQYF. CDR3 DNA: TGTGCCAGCAGCCCCCTGACTAGCGGACACACAGATACGCAGTATTTT.

The V and J genes are TRBV11-2 and TRBJ1-5, with no clear D. The V gene lost 5 bases and the J gene lost 2 bases, with 13 bases spanning the gap. Germline V CDR1 and CDR2: SGHAT, FQNNGV. The CDR3 extends over 15 amino acids. CDR3 residues: CASSHGVEGNQPQHF. The DNA of the CDR3 is TGTGCCAGCAGCCACGGGGTGGAAGGCAATCAGCCCCAGCATTTT.

For the CDR3, the DNA is TGTGCCAGCAGATCCCGGGACAACTCCTACGAGCAGTACTTC. It specifies CASRSRDNSYEQYF. This chain joins TRBV6-1 and TRBJ2-7; tentative D call: TRBD1 (6 bases). Deletions cut 6 bases from V and 0 bases from J, with 12 bases between. The CDR3 covers 14 residues. Germline CDR1 MNHNS, CDR2 SASEGT.

This chain links TRBV9 with TRBJ2-7; possible D gene TRBD1, 7 bases. Trimming left V 4 bases short and J 3 bases short, with 17 bases between. Germline-derived CDR1 and CDR2 are SGDLS and YYNGEE. There are 15 residues in the CDR3. CDR3 in DNA: TGTGCCAGCAGCTACAGACAGGGAGGCATCTACGAGCAGTACTTC. Translation: CASSYRQGGIYEQYF.

This clone was detected only a few times. The chain couples TRBV14 to TRBJ1-5; 8 bases map to TRBD1. The CDR3 totals 12 residues. From germline, CDR1 is SGHDN and CDR2 FVKESK. V shed 5 bases and J 10 bases; nucleotides not matched to a gene: 4. The CDR3: CASSLDRGPQHF. In nucleotides, the CDR3 is TGTGCCAGCAGCTTAGACAGGGGACCCCAGCATTTT.

The chain uses TRBV19 and TRBJ2-2; 9 nucleotides align to TRBD2. This CDR3 region has 17 residues. J was trimmed by 6 bases and V by 6 bases; bases with no gene match: 14. CDR1 is LNHDA and CDR2 is SQIVND in the germline V gene (reference sequence). CDR3 region: CASSELVAGDFSGELFF. The CDR3 bases are TGTGCCAGTAGCGAACTGGTAGCGGGGGATTTCTCCGGGGAGCTGTTTTTT.

DNA of the CDR3: TGTGCCAGCAGAAACGAGGCCGCAACGAGCTCTGGAAACACCATATATTTT. Its translation: CASRNEAATSSGNTIYF. The chain recombines TRBV7-8 with TRBJ1-3, with D unclear. The germline V gene encodes CDR1 SGHVS and CDR2 FQNEAQ. Trimming removed 6 bases from V and 0 bases from J, with 18 bases in between. The length of the CDR3 is 17 residues.

This chain connects TRBV4-1 to TRBJ1-1, with D maybe TRBD1 (6 bases). This CDR3 comprises 14 residues. Per the germline V gene, CDR1 is MGHRA and CDR2 is YSYEKL. The V end lost 0 bases, the J end lost 8 bases, and 13 bases lay between the germline ends. This chain's CDR3 is CASSQDLDGTEAFF. The CDR3 bases are TGCGCCAGCAGCCAAGATCTAGACGGGACAGAAGCTTTCTTT.

The genes are TRBV19 and TRBJ1-2, with D perhaps TRBD1 (6 bases). V dropped 6 bases and J dropped 6 bases, with 20 bases sitting between them. CDR3 length equals 15 residues. Germline V lookup: CDR1 LNHDA, CDR2 SQIVND (reference sequence). CDR3 DNA sequence: TGTGCCAGTAGAAGGACCGTGGCAGGGGTAAATGGCTACACCTTC. Amino acids: CASRRTVAGVNGYTF. The whole variable domain, remainder taken from reference TRBV19 and TRBJ1-2, is DGGITQSPKYLFRKEGQNVTLSCEQNLNHDAMYWYRQDPGQGLRLIYYSQIVNDFQKGDIAEGYSVSREKKESFPLTVTSAQKNPTAFYLCASRRTVAGVNGYTFGSGTRLTVV.